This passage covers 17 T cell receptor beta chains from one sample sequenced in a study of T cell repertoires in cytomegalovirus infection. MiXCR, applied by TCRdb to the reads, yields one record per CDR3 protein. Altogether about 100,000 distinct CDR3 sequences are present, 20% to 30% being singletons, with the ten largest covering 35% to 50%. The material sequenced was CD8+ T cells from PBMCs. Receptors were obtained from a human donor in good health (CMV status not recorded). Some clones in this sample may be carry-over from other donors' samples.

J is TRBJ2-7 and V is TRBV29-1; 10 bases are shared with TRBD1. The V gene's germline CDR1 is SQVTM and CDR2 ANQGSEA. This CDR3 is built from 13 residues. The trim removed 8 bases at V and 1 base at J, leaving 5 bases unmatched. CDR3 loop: CSIRDRGSYEQYF. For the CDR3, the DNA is TGCAGCATCCGGGACAGGGGTTCCTACGAGCAGTACTTC.

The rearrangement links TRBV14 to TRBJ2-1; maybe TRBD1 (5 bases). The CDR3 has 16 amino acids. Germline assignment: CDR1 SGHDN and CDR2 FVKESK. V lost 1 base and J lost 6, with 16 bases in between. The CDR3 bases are TGTGCCAGCAGCCAAGGGACAACGTTATCGCGCAATGAGCAGTTCTTC. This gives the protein CASSQGTTLSRNEQFF.

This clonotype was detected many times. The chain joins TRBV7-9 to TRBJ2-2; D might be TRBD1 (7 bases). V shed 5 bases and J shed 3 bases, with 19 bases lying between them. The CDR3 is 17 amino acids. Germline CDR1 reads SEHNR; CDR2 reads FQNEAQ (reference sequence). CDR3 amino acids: CASSPRGRGPDTGELFF. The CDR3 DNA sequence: TGTGCCAGCAGCCCGCGGGGAAGGGGGCCTGACACCGGGGAGCTGTTTTTT.

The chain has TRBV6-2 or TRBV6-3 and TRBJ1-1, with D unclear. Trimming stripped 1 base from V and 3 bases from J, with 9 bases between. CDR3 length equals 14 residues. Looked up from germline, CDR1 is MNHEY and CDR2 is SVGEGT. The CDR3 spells CASSYWGGDTEAFF. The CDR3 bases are TGTGCCAGCAGTTACTGGGGTGGCGACACTGAAGCTTTCTTT.

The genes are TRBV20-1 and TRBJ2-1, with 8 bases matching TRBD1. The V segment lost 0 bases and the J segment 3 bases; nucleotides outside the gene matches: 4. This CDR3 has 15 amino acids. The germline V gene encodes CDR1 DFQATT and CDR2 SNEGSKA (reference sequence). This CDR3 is CSARDPGQVYNEQFF. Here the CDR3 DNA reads TGCAGTGCTAGAGATCCGGGACAGGTCTACAATGAGCAGTTCTTC.

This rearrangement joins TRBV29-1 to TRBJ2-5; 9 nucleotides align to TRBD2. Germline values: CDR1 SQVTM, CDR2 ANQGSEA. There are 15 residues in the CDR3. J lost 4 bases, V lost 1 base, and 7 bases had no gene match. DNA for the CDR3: TGCAGCGTTGAAGGCGGACTAGCGTGGACAGAGACCCAGTACTTC. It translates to CSVEGGLAWTETQYF.

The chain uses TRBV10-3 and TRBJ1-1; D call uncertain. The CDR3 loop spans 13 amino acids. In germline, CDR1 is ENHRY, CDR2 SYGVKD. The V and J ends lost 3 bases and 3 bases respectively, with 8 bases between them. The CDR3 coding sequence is TGTGCCATCAGTGATCGGCAGTACACTGAAGCTTTCTTT. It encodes CAISDRQYTEAFF.

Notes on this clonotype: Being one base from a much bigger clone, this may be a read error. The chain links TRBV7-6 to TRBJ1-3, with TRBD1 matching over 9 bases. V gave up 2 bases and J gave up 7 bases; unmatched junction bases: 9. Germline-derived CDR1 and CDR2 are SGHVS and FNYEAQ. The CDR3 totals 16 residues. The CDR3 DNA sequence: TGTGCCAGCAGCTTACCGTCGGGACAGGGTGGCAACACCATATATTTT. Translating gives CASSLPSGQGGNTIYF.

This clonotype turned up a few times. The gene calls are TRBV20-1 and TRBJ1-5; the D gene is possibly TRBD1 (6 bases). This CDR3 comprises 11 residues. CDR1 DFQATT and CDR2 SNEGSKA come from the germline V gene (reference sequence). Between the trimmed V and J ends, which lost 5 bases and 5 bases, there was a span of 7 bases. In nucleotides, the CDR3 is TGCAGTGCTTCAGGGGATCAGCCCCAGCATTTT. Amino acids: CSASGDQPQHF.

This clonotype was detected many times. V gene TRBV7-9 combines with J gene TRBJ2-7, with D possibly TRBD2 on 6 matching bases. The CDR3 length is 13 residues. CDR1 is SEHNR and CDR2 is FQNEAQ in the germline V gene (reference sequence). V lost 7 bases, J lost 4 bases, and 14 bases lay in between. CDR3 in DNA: TGTGCCAGCAAGGAGGGAGGCGTTTACGAGCAGTACTTC. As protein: CASKEGGVYEQYF.

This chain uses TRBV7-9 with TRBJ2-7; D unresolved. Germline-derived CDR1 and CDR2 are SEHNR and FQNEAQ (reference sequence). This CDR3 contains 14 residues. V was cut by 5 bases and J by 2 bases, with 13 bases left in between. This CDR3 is CASSRPSAAYEQYF. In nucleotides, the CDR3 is TGTGCCAGCAGCCGTCCTTCAGCTGCCTACGAGCAGTACTTC.

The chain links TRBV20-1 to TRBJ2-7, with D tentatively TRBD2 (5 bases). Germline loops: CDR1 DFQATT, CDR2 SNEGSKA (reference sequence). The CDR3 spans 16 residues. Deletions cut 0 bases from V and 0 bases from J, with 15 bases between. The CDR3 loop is CSARDRRVTPSYEQYF. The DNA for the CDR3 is TGCAGTGCTAGAGATCGGCGGGTGACTCCCTCCTACGAGCAGTACTTC.

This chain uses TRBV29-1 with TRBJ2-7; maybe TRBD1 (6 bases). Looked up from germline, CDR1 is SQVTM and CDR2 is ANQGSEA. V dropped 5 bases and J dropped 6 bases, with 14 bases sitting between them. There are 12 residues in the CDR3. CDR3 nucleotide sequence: TGCAGCGTTACAGGGTCGGCTGGCGAGCAGTACTTC. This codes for CSVTGSAGEQYF.

CDR3 in amino acids: CASSQVRTEAFF. DNA of the CDR3: TGTGCCAGCAGCCAAGTAAGGACTGAAGCTTTCTTT. The chain joins TRBV14 to TRBJ1-1; D is unclear. Looked up from germline, CDR1 is SGHDN and CDR2 is FVKESK. The CDR3 runs 12 residues. Trimming shortened V by 1 base and J by 5 bases, and 5 bases separated the two germline ends. The full variable domain, completed using reference TRBV14 and TRBJ1-1, is EAGVTQFPSHSVIEKGQTVTLRCDPISGHDNLYWYRRVMGKEIKFLLHFVKESKQDESGMPNNRFLAERTGGTYSTLKVQPAELEDSGVYFCASSQVRTEAFFGQGTRLTVV.

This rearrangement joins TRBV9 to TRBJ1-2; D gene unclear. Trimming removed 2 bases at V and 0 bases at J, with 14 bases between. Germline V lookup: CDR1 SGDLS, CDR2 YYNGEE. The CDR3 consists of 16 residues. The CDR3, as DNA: TGTGCCAGCAGCGTCGATCTGGGGAGAGCTAACTATGGCTACACCTTC. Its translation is CASSVDLGRANYGYTF.

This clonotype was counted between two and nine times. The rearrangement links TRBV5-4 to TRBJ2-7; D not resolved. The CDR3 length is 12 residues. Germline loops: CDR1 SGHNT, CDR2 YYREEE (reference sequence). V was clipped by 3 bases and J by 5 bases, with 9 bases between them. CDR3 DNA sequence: TGTGCCAGCAGCTCAATGGATAACGAGCAGTACTTC. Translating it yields CASSSMDNEQYF.

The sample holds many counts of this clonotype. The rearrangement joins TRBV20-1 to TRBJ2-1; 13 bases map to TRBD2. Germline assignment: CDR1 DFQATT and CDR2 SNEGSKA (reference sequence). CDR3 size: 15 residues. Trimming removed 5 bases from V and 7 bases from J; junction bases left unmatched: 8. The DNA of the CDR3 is TGCAGTGCTTTGGCGGGACTAGCGGGATCAAATGAGCAGTTCTTC. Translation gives CSALAGLAGSNEQFF.